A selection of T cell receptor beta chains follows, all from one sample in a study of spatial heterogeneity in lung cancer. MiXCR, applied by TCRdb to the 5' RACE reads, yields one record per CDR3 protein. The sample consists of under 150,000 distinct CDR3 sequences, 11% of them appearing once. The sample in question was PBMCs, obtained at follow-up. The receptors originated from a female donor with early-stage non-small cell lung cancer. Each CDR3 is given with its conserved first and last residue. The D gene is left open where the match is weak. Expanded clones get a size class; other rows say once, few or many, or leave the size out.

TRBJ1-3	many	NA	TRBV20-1	CSARESGSTYGNTIYF	TGCAGTGCTAGAGAGTCGGGAAGCACGTATGGAAACACCATATATTTT
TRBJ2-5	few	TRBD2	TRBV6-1	CASSELADQETQYF	TGTGCCAGCAGTGAACTAGCGGACCAAGAGACCCAGTACTTC
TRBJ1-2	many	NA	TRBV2	CASSGGVGYGYTF	TGTGCCAGCAGTGGGGGTGTTGGCTATGGCTACACCTTC
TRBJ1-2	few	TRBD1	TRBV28	CASSRGTAKDPYGYTF	TGTGCCAGCAGTCGCGGGACAGCAAAAGACCCCTATGGCTACACCTTC
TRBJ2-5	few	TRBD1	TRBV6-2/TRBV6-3	CASTRQGYETQYF	TGTGCCAGCACCAGACAGGGGTATGAGACCCAGTACTTC
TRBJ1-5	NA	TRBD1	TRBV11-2	CASSLDGTGLRQPQHF	TGTGCCAGCAGCTTAGATGGGACAGGGTTACGGCAGCCCCAGCATTTT
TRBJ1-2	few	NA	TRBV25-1	CASSPPGPRYGYTF	TGTGCCAGCAGTCCCCCGGGACCGCGCTATGGCTACACCTTC
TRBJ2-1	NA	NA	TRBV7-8	CASSLAQDNEQFF	TGTGCCAGCAGCTTAGCGCAGGACAATGAGCAGTTCTTC
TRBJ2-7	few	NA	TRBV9	CASSVAGSPTYEQYF	TGTGCCAGCAGCGTAGCAGGGTCCCCTACCTACGAGCAGTACTTC
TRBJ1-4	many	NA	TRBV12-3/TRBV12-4	CASSLDRTNEKLFF	TGTGCCAGCAGTCTCGACAGGACTAATGAAAAACTGTTTTTT
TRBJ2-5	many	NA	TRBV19	CASRVDVVQETQYF	TGTGCCAGTAGAGTAGACGTAGTCCAAGAGACCCAGTACTTC
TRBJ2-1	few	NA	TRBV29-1	CSVVAAGHEQFF	TGCAGCGTTGTGGCAGCAGGCCATGAGCAGTTCTTC
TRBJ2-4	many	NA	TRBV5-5	CASSLGSSGGGGIQYF	TGTGCCAGCAGCTTGGGGAGCTCCGGTGGGGGCGGCATTCAGTACTTC
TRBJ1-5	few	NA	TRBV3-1	CASSRKGSNQPQHF	TGTGCCAGCAGCCGAAAGGGGAGCAATCAGCCCCAGCATTTT
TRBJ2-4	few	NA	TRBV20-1	CSATRDSRDIQYF	TGCAGTGCTACTCGGGACTCTCGAGACATTCAGTACTTC
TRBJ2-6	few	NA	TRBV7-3	CASSTNSGANVLTF	TGTGCCAGCAGCACAAACTCTGGGGCCAACGTCCTGACTTTC
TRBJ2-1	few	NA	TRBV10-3	CAISGTRYNEQFF	TGTGCCATCAGTGGGACTCGATACAATGAGCAGTTCTTC
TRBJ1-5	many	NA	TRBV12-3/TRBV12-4	CASSFSGAGNQPQHF	TGTGCCAGCAGTTTTTCAGGGGCGGGCAATCAGCCCCAGCATTTT
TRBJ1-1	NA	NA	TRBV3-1	CASSKGDISEAFF	TGTGCCAGCAGCAAAGGGGACATCTCTGAAGCTTTCTTT
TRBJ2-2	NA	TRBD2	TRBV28	CASSTYRLAGPNTGELFF	TGTGCCAGCAGTACCTACCGGTTAGCGGGACCGAACACCGGGGAGCTGTTTTTT
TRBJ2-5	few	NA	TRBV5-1	CASSLAGQGETQYF	TGCGCCAGCAGCTTGGCCGGGCAGGGAGAGACCCAGTACTTC
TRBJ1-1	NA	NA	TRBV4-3	CASSQDRSRGRRTEAFF	TGCGCCAGCAGCCAAGATAGGAGTCGGGGGAGGAGGACTGAAGCTTTCTTT
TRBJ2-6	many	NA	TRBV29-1	CSVPLAGANVLTF	TGCAGCGTCCCCCTAGCTGGGGCCAACGTCCTGACTTTC
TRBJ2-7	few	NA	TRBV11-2	CASSSIASEQYF	TGTGCCAGCAGCTCCATAGCGTCCGAGCAGTACTTC
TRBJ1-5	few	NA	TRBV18	CASSPRGAREGNQPQHF	TGTGCCAGCTCACCACGTGGCGCCAGGGAAGGCAATCAGCCCCAGCATTTT
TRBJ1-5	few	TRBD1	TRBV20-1	CSAGTGTVNQPQHF	TGCAGTGCTGGAACCGGGACAGTCAATCAGCCCCAGCATTTT
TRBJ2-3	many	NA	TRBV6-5	CASSYSGPKDTQYF	TGTGCCAGCAGTTACTCGGGACCGAAAGATACGCAGTATTTT
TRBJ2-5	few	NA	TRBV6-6	CASSQNVWGRETQYF	TGTGCCAGCAGCCAAAACGTTTGGGGTCGGGAGACCCAGTACTTC
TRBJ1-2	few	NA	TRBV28	CASRLPGLSGYTF	TGTGCCAGCAGACTACCTGGACTGAGTGGCTACACCTTC
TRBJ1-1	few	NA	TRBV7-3	CASSLLGANTEAFF	TGTGCCAGCAGCTTATTAGGGGCGAACACTGAAGCTTTCTTT
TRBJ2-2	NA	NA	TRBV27	CASSLRRQGHGELFF	TGTGCCAGCAGTTTACGTCGGCAGGGACACGGGGAGCTGTTTTTT
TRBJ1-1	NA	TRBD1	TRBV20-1	CSARIIHGQGGNTEAFF	TGCAGTGCTAGAATTATCCACGGGCAGGGGGGTAACACTGAAGCTTTCTTT
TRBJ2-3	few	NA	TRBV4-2	CASSLSWTDTQYF	TGTGCCAGCAGCTTATCTTGGACAGATACGCAGTATTTT
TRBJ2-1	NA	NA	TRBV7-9	CASSPPGYRSSYNEQFF	TGTGCCAGCAGCCCCCCGGGGTACCGGAGCTCCTACAATGAGCAGTTCTTC
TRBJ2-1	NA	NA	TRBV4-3	CASSQKLFENEQFF	TGCGCCAGCAGCCAGAAATTATTCGAGAATGAGCAGTTCTTC
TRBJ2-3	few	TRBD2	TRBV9	CASSVGASGTPEDTQYF	TGTGCCAGCAGCGTAGGAGCTAGCGGAACCCCCGAGGATACGCAGTATTTT
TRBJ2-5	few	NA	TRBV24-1	CATSDHGRVEETQYF	TGTGCCACCAGTGATCATGGACGGGTAGAAGAGACCCAGTACTTC
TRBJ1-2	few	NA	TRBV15	CATSRDYLFGYTF	TGTGCCACCAGCAGAGATTATTTATTTGGCTACACCTTC
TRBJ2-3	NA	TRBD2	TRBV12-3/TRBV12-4	CASTPGPSGRAWDTQYF	TGTGCCAGCACCCCTGGGCCTAGCGGGAGGGCCTGGGATACGCAGTATTTT
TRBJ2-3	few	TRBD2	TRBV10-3	CAISSGIVTDTQYF	TGTGCCATCAGTAGCGGGATTGTAACAGATACGCAGTATTTT
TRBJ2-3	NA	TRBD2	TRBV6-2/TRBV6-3	CASSRGLAGGPVDTQYF	TGTGCCAGCAGCCGTGGACTAGCGGGAGGGCCAGTAGATACGCAGTATTTT
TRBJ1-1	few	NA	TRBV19	CASSIVTGGPEAFF	TGTGCCAGTAGTATAGTTACCGGGGGTCCTGAAGCTTTCTTT
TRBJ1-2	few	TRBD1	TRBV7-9	CASSQATGQGNGYTF	TGTGCCAGCAGCCAGGCAACGGGACAGGGTAATGGCTACACCTTC
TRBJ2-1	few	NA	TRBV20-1	CSAIETRLYNEQFF	TGCAGTGCAATCGAGACTAGGCTCTACAATGAGCAGTTCTTC
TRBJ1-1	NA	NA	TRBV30	CAAGFQNLNTEAFF	TGTGCCGCGGGCTTTCAGAACTTAAACACTGAAGCTTTCTTT
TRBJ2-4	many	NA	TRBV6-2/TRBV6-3	CASSYDWNIQYF	TGTGCCAGCAGTTACGACTGGAACATTCAGTACTTC
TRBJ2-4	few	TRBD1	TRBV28	CASSSLTGGFNIQYF	TGTGCCAGCAGTTCCCTGACAGGGGGCTTTAACATTCAGTACTTC
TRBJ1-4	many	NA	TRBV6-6	CASSFSGPNGLFF	TGTGCCAGCAGTTTCTCGGGCCCGAACGGACTGTTTTTT
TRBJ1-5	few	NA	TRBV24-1	CATSVDQPQHF	TGTGCCACCAGTGTGGATCAGCCCCAGCATTTT
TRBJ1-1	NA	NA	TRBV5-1	CASSLEQGNMNTEAFF	TGCGCCAGCAGCCTAGAACAGGGAAACATGAACACTGAAGCTTTCTTT
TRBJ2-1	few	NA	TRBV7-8	CASSYRDLPNEQFF	TGTGCCAGCAGCTACCGGGACCTCCCCAATGAGCAGTTCTTC